A single sample gave rise to the 30 T cell receptor beta chains below, sequenced in a study of blood T cell repertoires in COVID-19. Libraries were prepared by immunoSEQ multiplex PCR; TCRdb keeps only in-frame clonotypes and omits some of them. This repertoire shows 120,000 or so clones, over 75% found once; its top ten account for approximately 27%. The source material was peripheral blood. These TCRs come from a man between 65 and 85 years old with active or convalescent COVID-19.

The chain links TRBV6-5 to TRBJ2-3, with TRBD1 matching over 8 bases. This CDR3 is 15 amino acids long. The germline CDR1 and CDR2 sequences are MNHEY and SVGAGI. The junction had 6 bases not matched to a gene; V was cut back by 6 bases and J by 1 base. The CDR3 sequence: CASRPGGQGTDTQYF. For the CDR3, the DNA is TGTGCCAGCAGGCCCGGGGGACAGGGCACAGATACGCAGTATTTT.

This CDR3 reads CASSLGALTGPGNTIYF. The CDR3 bases are TGCGCCAGCAGCTTGGGGGCATTGACAGGACCTGGAAACACCATATATTTT. The chain links TRBV5-1 to TRBJ1-3, with D tentatively TRBD1 (6 bases). There are 17 residues in the CDR3. V was trimmed by 0 bases and J by 2 bases, leaving 15 bases between them. CDR1 and CDR2 from the germline V gene are SGHRS and YFSETQ.

The chain carries TRBV5-5 and TRBJ1-1; no clear D. The length of the CDR3 is 16 residues. Germline-derived CDR1 and CDR2 are SGHKS and YYEKEE (reference sequence). V lost 3 bases, J lost 1 base, and 16 bases lay in between. The CDR3 spells CASSSSSLVQNTEAFF. The CDR3 DNA reads as TGTGCCAGCAGCTCGTCAAGCCTGGTCCAGAACACTGAAGCTTTCTTT.

This chain links TRBV2 with TRBJ2-7, with D perhaps matching TRBD2 (6 bases). Germline lookup yields CDR1 SNHLY and CDR2 FYNNEI. The V and J ends lost 3 bases and 3 bases respectively, with 9 bases between them. The CDR3 covers 13 residues. This chain's CDR3 is CASSEGEVYEQYF. As DNA, the CDR3 is TGTGCCAGCAGTGAGGGGGAGGTCTACGAGCAGTACTTC.

A single count supports this clone. The chain couples TRBV19 to TRBJ2-1; 14 positions match TRBD2. Germline CDR1 LNHDA, CDR2 SQIVND (reference sequence). The CDR3 sequence is 15 residues long. J was trimmed by 10 bases and V by 3 bases; bases with no gene match: 5. The CDR3 coding sequence is TGTGCCAGTAGTATCGGGACTAGCGGGAGAGGGGAGCAGTTCTTC. It translates to CASSIGTSGRGEQFF.

The rearrangement links TRBV24-1 to TRBJ2-3, with 7 positions matching TRBD1. Germline CDR1 and CDR2: KGHDR and SFDVKD. The CDR3 sequence is 16 residues long. J lost 2 bases, V lost 3 bases, and 7 bases had no gene match. The CDR3 DNA is TGTGCCACCAGTGATGGCAGGACAGGATACACAGATACGCAGTATTTT. Amino acid sequence: CATSDGRTGYTDTQYF.

This clone occurred once. This sequence joins TRBV27 and TRBJ2-7, with TRBD1 identical over 10 bases. V dropped 5 bases and J dropped 12; count of bases not matched to a gene: 13. This CDR3 has 14 residues. Germline loops: CDR1 MNHEY, CDR2 SMNVEV (reference sequence). As DNA, the CDR3 is TGTGCCAGCAGTAGCGGACAGGGGGAGGTTTCGGGGTACTTC. Amino acids: CASSSGQGEVSGYF.

This sequence joins TRBV2 and TRBJ2-3, with a tentative D call TRBD2 (7 bases). The CDR3 sequence is 15 residues long. V was pared by 6 bases and J by 2 bases, with 15 bases between. Germline V lookup: CDR1 SNHLY, CDR2 FYNNEI. The CDR3 nucleotides read TGTGCCAGCAGCGGAGGGGGGGTGCTCACAGATACGCAGTATTTT. Amino acid sequence: CASSGGGVLTDTQYF. Full variable domain (outside the CDR3, taken from reference TRBV2 and TRBJ2-3): EPEVTQTPSHQVTQMGQEVILRCVPISNHLYFYWYRQILGQKVEFLVSFYNNEISEKSEIFDDQFSVERPDGSNFTLKIRSTKLEDSAMYFCASSGGGVLTDTQYFGPGTRLTVL.

V gene TRBV10-3 combines with J gene TRBJ2-1, with 10 bases matching TRBD2. With V trimmed by 4 bases and J by 4 bases, 4 bases remained unmatched. This CDR3 has 15 residues. Germline V gives CDR1 ENHRY, CDR2 SYGVKD. This CDR3 is CAISGGLADYNEQFF. The CDR3 DNA follows: TGTGCCATCAGTGGTGGACTAGCGGATTACAATGAGCAGTTCTTC.

The chain links TRBV5-5 to TRBJ1-4, with D unresolved. Germline CDR1 is SGHKS and CDR2 is YYEKEE (reference sequence). V was shortened by 0 bases and J by 4 bases, with 7 bases between the two germline ends. The CDR3 loop spans 14 amino acids. The CDR3 loop is CASSLDAGNEKLFF. CDR3 nucleotides: TGTGCCAGCAGCTTGGATGCGGGTAATGAAAAACTGTTTTTT. Supplemented by reference TRBV5-5 and TRBJ1-4, the full variable domain reads DAGVTQSPTHLIKTRGQQVTLRCSPISGHKSVSWYQQVLGQGPQFIFQYYEKEERGRGNFPDRFSARQFPNYSSELNVNALLLGDSALYLCASSLDAGNEKLFFGSGTQLSVL.

This clone has a handful of counts. V gene TRBV7-3 combines with J gene TRBJ2-2; D may be TRBD2 (7 bases). There are 14 residues in the CDR3. V lost 4 bases, J lost 7 bases, and 13 bases lay in between. From germline, CDR1 is SGHTA and CDR2 FQGTGA. The CDR3 DNA sequence: TGTGCCAGCAGCTCCTCGGGGGGCGACGGGGAGCTGTTTTTT. This encodes CASSSSGGDGELFF.

The chain carries TRBV27 and TRBJ1-5; D is perhaps TRBD1 (5 bases). The length of the CDR3 is 18 residues. V lost 6 bases and J 2 bases, leaving 23 bases between the germline ends. Germline-derived CDR1 and CDR2 are MNHEY and SMNVEV (reference sequence). CDR3 loop: CASSITPPRAAGNQPQHF. DNA for the CDR3: TGTGCCAGCAGCATAACGCCCCCCAGGGCCGCCGGCAATCAGCCCCAGCATTTT.

The count of this clone is one. Written as DNA, the CDR3 is TGTGCCAGCAGTGACCCCACAGGGCTAATTGGAAACACCATATATTTT. The encoded protein is CASSDPTGLIGNTIYF. J is TRBJ1-3 and V is TRBV2; a possible D gene is TRBD1 (6 bases). The CDR3 is made up of 16 amino acids. Trimming took off 3 bases at V and 3 bases at J, with 15 bases between the two ends. Germline V lookup: CDR1 SNHLY, CDR2 FYNNEI.

This chain uses TRBV10-2 with TRBJ1-1; weak D call: TRBD1 (5 bases). Trimming cost V 6 bases and J 4 bases, with 18 bases left between them. The germline CDR1 and CDR2 sequences are WSHSY and SAAADI. This CDR3 contains 15 residues. For the CDR3, the DNA is TGCGCCAGCAGCCTATTCCGAGGGGAGGGCACTGAAGCTTTCTTT. Translating it yields CASSLFRGEGTEAFF.

The rearrangement joins TRBV7-9 to TRBJ1-4; perhaps TRBD1 as D (6 bases). The CDR3 spans 14 residues. Germline lookup yields CDR1 SEHNR and CDR2 FQNEAQ (reference sequence). V was cut by 6 bases and J by 3 bases, with 11 bases left in between. CDR3 DNA: TGTGCCAGCAGTCGGGACACAGCTAATGAAAAACTGTTTTTT. Protein product: CASSRDTANEKLFF. Combining the CDR3 with reference TRBV7-9 and TRBJ1-4 gives the whole variable domain DTGVSQNPRHKITKRGQNVTFRCDPISEHNRLYWYRQTLGQGPEFLTYFQNEAQLEKSRLLSDRFSAERPKGSFSTLEIQRTEQGDSAMYLCASSRDTANEKLFFGSGTQLSVL.

V is TRBV6-5 and J is TRBJ1-2; TRBD1 matches 9 bases. The CDR3 has 12 amino acids. Germline V CDR1 and CDR2: MNHEY, SVGAGI. The junction had 1 base not matched to a gene; V was cut back by 2 bases and J by 9 bases. The CDR3 sequence is CASSYGQGSYTF. The CDR3 nucleotides read TGTGCCAGCAGTTACGGACAGGGGAGCTACACCTTC.

The chain is built from TRBV18 and TRBJ2-2; maybe TRBD1 (5 bases). Per germline, CDR1 KGHSH and CDR2 LQKENI. The CDR3 is made up of 18 amino acids. Trimming left V 3 bases short and J 3 bases short, with 20 bases between. CDR3 DNA sequence: TGTGCCAGCTCACCTAAAGCAACGCTCACAGGCGACACCGGGGAGCTGTTTTTT. Residues: CASSPKATLTGDTGELFF.

This clone has only one observation. The rearrangement links TRBV5-6 to TRBJ2-3; TRBD1 might be the D (5 bases). Germline CDR1 and CDR2: SGHDT and YYEEEE. This CDR3 region has 15 residues. V shed 3 bases and J shed 1 base, with 12 bases lying between them. Written as DNA, the CDR3 is TGTGCCAGCAGCTACCCACAGGATCGCACAGATACGCAGTATTTT. Amino acid sequence: CASSYPQDRTDTQYF. The variable domain in full, with the rest retrieved from reference TRBV5-6 and TRBJ2-3, is DAGVTQSPTHLIKTRGQQVTLRCSPKSGHDTVSWYQQALGQGPQFIFQYYEEEERQRGNFPDRFSGHQFPNYSSELNVNALLLGDSALYLCASSYPQDRTDTQYFGPGTRLTVL.

This sequence joins TRBV29-1 and TRBJ2-3, with D tentatively TRBD2 (7 bases). Germline lookup yields CDR1 SQVTM and CDR2 ANQGSEA. Trimming cost V 8 bases and J 5 bases, with 17 bases left between them. The CDR3 covers 13 residues. The CDR3 reads CSSPSGGGDTQYF. The CDR3 DNA reads as TGCAGCTCCCCGTCGGGGGGCGGAGATACGCAGTATTTT.

V gene TRBV28 combines with J gene TRBJ2-3; possible D gene TRBD2, 7 bases. V was clipped by 4 bases and J by 3 bases, with 14 bases between them. The CDR3 has 15 residues. Germline-derived CDR1 and CDR2 are MDHEN and SYDVKM. The CDR3 nucleotides read TGTGCCAGCAGTTCCAGGGGAGGGCCGACAGATACGCAGTATTTT. This codes for CASSSRGGPTDTQYF.

The genes are TRBV3-1 (or the pseudogene TRBV3-2) and TRBJ2-1; D remains ambiguous. The germline V and J ends were trimmed by 2 bases and 2 bases, with 7 bases remaining between them. CDR1 and CDR2 (germline): LGHDT, YNNKEL (reference sequence). This CDR3 has 14 amino acids. The CDR3 region is CASSQREPYNEQFF. The CDR3 DNA reads TGTGCCAGCAGCCAACGAGAGCCCTACAATGAGCAGTTCTTC.

The chain is built from TRBV18 and TRBJ2-7, with 9 bases identical to TRBD1. Trimming cost V 3 bases and J 3 bases; bases outside gene matches: 3. CDR1 is KGHSH, CDR2 LQKENI, per germline. The CDR3 contains 14 residues. The CDR3 bases are TGTGCCAGCTCACCCGGGACAGGGTTCTACGAGCAGTACTTC. Translated: CASSPGTGFYEQYF.

The V and J genes are TRBV29-1 and TRBJ1-3, with D possibly TRBD1 on 6 matching bases. V lost 6 bases and J lost 0, with 12 bases in between. This CDR3 spans 14 amino acids. Germline values: CDR1 SQVTM, CDR2 ANQGSEA. The CDR3 sequence is CSVDRDNSGNTIYF. For the CDR3, the DNA is TGCAGCGTCGACCGGGACAACTCTGGAAACACCATATATTTT.

The CDR3 here is CATSSGAGSETQYF. In DNA form, the CDR3 reads TGTGCCACCAGCTCCGGGGCGGGATCAGAGACCCAGTACTTC. The gene calls are TRBV15 and TRBJ2-5; tentative D call: TRBD2 (6 bases). The germline V gene has CDR1 LNHNV and CDR2 YYDKDF (reference sequence). V lost 5 bases, J lost 4 bases, and 14 bases lay in between. This CDR3 comprises 14 residues.

A remark on this clone: The sample carries other DNA sequences with the same CDR3. The gene calls are TRBV15 and TRBJ2-2; unclear D gene. V was clipped by 2 bases and J by 2 bases, with 3 bases between them. CDR1 and CDR2 (germline): LNHNV, YYDKDF (reference sequence). The CDR3 loop spans 13 amino acids. Here the CDR3 reads CATSRPNTGELFF. CDR3 DNA: TGTGCCACCAGCAGACCTAACACCGGGGAGCTGTTTTTT. The whole variable domain, remainder taken from reference TRBV15 and TRBJ2-2, is DAMVIQNPRYQVTQFGKPVTLSCSQTLNHNVMYWYQQKSSQAPKLLFHYYDKDFNNEADTPDNFQSRRPNTSFCFLDIRSPGLGDTAMYLCATSRPNTGELFFGEGSRLTVL.

This clone was found once. J is TRBJ1-2 and V is TRBV4-1, with 7 positions matching TRBD1. The CDR3 has 15 amino acids. Germline-derived CDR1 and CDR2 are MGHRA and YSYEKL. With 2 bases clipped from V and 4 bases from J, the junction kept 7 bases outside the gene matches. In nucleotides, the CDR3 is TGCGCCAGCAGCCAAAGTATAGGGACAGCCTATGGCTACACCTTC. Protein product: CASSQSIGTAYGYTF.

CDR3 region: CASSMGGTGNTGELFF. CDR3 nucleotide sequence: TGTGCCAGTAGTATGGGTGGGACAGGGAACACCGGGGAGCTGTTTTTT. This chain joins TRBV19 and TRBJ2-2, with TRBD1 matching 8 bases. Germline CDR1 LNHDA, CDR2 SQIVND (reference sequence). Trimming cost V 3 bases and J 1 base; bases outside gene matches: 4. The CDR3 loop spans 16 amino acids.

The chain uses TRBV10-3 and TRBJ2-2, with 10 bases aligning to TRBD1. The CDR3 is 15 amino acids. CDR1 is ENHRY and CDR2 is SYGVKD in the germline V gene. Trimming removed 10 bases from V and 0 bases from J; junction bases left unmatched: 5. CDR3 DNA: TGTGCCACGGGACAGGGGAATTCGAACACCGGGGAGCTGTTTTTT. Residues: CATGQGNSNTGELFF.

The V and J genes are TRBV7-2 and TRBJ1-2; no definite D call. CDR1 SGHTA and CDR2 FQGNSA come from the germline V gene. This CDR3 contains 14 residues. Trimming pared 0 bases from V and 8 bases from J, leaving 13 bases between. CDR3 region: CASSLAERVLGYTF. The DNA of the CDR3 is TGTGCCAGCAGCTTAGCTGAGAGGGTGTTAGGCTACACCTTC.

The chain has TRBV11-2 and TRBJ2-1, with D tentatively TRBD1 (6 bases). This CDR3 comprises 15 residues. Germline assignment: CDR1 SGHAT and CDR2 FQNNGV. V lost 5 bases and J lost 9, with 20 bases in between. DNA for the CDR3: TGTGCCAGCAGCCCCTGGGGGCAATCTTCCGGTGAGCAGTTCTTC. Residues: CASSPWGQSSGEQFF.